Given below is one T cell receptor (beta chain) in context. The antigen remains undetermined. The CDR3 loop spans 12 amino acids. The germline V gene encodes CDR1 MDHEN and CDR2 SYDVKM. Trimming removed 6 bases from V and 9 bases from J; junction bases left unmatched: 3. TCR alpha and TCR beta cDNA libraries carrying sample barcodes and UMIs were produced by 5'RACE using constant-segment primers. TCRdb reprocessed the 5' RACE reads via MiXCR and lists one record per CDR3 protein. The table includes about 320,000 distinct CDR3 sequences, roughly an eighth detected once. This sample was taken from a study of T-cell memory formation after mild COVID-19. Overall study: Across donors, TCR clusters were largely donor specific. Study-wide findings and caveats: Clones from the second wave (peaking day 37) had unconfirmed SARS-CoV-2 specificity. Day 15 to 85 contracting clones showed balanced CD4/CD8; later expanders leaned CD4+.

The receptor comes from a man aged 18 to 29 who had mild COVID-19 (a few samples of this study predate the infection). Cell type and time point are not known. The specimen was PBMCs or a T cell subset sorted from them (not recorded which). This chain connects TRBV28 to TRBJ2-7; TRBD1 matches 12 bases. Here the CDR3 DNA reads TGTGCCAGCAGCCTGGGACAGGGGGCGCAGTACGTC. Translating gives CASSLGQGAQYV.